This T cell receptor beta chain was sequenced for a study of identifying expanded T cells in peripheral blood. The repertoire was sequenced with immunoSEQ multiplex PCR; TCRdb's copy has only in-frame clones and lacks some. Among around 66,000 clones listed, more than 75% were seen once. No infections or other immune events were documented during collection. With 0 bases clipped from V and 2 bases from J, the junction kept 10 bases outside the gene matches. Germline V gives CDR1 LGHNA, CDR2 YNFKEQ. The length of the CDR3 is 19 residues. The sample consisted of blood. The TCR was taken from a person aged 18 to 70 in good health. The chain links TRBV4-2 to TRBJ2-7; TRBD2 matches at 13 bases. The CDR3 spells CASSQDKFMGLAGTYEQYF. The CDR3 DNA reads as TGTGCCAGCAGCCAAGATAAATTTATGGGACTAGCGGGAACCTACGAGCAGTACTTC.